These 4 T cell receptor beta chains share one sample of origin, sequenced in a study of technical replicates of blood from several donors (dated by TCRdb to 2016 to 2017). The library came from the immunoSEQ multiplex PCR assay. As stored in TCRdb, this immuneACCESS dataset retains in-frame rearrangements with V and J assigned. A fraction of the clones does not appear; measured against another copy, unresolved V genes explain less than half of the discrepancy, and the remainder lacks a known reason. The sample yields approximately 13,000 clones; around four fifths were counted once. The ten biggest clones cover roughly 12% of the sample. The sequencing input was PBMCs. These receptors were taken from a human donor in good health.

This clone was counted only a few times. The V call is TRBV7-9, the J call TRBJ1-1; a possible D gene is TRBD1 (5 bases). This CDR3 comprises 15 residues. The V gene's germline CDR1 is SEHNR and CDR2 FQNEAQ (reference sequence). Trimming removed 1 base at V and 0 bases at J, with 9 bases between. This CDR3 is CASSLEARVNTEAFF. The CDR3, as DNA: TGTGCCAGCAGCTTAGAGGCCAGGGTGAACACTGAAGCTTTCTTT.

The V gene is TRBV6-4, the J gene TRBJ1-1, with a possible D match to TRBD1 (6 bases). Deletions cut 3 bases from V and 1 base from J, with 15 bases between. The length of the CDR3 is 16 residues. From germline, CDR1 is MRHNA and CDR2 SNTAGT. CDR3 sequence: CASSESPGVKNTEAFF. The CDR3 DNA follows: TGTGCCAGCAGTGAATCGCCAGGGGTGAAGAACACTGAAGCTTTCTTT.

The J gene is TRBJ2-3, the V gene TRBV28; 7 bases match TRBD2. Germline assignment: CDR1 MDHEN and CDR2 SYDVKM. The CDR3 has 16 amino acids. The junction had 14 bases not matched to a gene; V was cut back by 6 bases and J by 5 bases. The CDR3: CASRGASGGVKDTQYF. DNA of the CDR3: TGTGCCAGCAGGGGTGCTAGCGGAGGGGTAAAAGATACGCAGTATTTT.

This clone was observed a handful of times. This chain joins TRBV7-9 and TRBJ1-2, with 7 bases fitting TRBD1. Germline V gives CDR1 SEHNR, CDR2 FQNEAQ (reference sequence). CDR3 length equals 16 residues. The J segment lost 0 bases and the V segment lost 4 bases, leaving 8 bases of the junction unmatched. The CDR3 is CASSYPTGTANYGYTF. CDR3 DNA: TGTGCCAGCAGCTATCCAACCGGGACAGCTAACTATGGCTACACCTTC.